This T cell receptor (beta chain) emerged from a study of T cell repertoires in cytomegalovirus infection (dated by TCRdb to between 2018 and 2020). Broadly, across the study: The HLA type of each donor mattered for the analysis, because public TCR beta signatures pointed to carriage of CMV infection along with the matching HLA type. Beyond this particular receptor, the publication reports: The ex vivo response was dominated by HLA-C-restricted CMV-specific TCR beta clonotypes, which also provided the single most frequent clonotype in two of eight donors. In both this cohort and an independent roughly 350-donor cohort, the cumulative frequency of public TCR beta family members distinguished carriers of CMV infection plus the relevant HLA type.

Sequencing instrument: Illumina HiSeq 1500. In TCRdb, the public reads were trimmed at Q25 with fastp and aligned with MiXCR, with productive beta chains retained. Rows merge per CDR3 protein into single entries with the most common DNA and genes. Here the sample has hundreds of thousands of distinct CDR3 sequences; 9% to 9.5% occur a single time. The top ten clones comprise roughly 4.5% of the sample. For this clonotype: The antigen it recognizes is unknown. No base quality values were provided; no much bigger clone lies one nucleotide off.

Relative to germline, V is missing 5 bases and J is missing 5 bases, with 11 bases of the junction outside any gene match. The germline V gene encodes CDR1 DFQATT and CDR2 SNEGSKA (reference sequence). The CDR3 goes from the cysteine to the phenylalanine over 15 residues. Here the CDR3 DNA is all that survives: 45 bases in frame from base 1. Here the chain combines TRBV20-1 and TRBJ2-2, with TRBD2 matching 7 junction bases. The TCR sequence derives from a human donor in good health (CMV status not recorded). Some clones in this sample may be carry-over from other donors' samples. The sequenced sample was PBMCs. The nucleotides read TGCAGTGCTCAGAGCGGGATCATACCAACCGGGGAGCTGTTTTTT. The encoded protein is CSAQSGIIPTGELFF.